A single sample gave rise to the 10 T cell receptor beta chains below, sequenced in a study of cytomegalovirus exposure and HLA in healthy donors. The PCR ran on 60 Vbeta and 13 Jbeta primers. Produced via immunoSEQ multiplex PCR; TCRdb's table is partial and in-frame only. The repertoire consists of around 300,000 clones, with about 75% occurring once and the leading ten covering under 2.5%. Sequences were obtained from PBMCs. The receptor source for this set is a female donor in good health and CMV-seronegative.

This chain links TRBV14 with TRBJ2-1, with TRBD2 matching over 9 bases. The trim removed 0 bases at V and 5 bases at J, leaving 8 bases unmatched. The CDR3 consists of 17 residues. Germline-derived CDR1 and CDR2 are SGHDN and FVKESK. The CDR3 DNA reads TGTGCCAGCAGCCAAGATATAGGACTAGCGTTAAACAATGAGCAGTTCTTC. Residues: CASSQDIGLALNNEQFF.

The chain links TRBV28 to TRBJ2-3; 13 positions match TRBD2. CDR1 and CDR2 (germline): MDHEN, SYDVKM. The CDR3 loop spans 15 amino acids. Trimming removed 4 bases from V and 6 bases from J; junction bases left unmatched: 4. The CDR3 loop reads CASSSLAGGQDTQYF. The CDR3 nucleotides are TGTGCCAGCAGTTCACTAGCGGGAGGGCAGGATACGCAGTATTTT.

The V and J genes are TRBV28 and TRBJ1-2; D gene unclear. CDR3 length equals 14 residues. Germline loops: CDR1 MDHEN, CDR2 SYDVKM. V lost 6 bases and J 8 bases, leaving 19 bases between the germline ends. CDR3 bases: TGTGCCAGCAGCCTGGACGGGGAACTATGGGGCTACACCTTC. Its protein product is CASSLDGELWGYTF.

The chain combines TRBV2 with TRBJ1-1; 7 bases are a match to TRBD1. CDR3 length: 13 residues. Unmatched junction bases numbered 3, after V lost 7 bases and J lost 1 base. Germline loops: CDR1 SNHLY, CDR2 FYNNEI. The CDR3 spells CASTRQGNTEAFF. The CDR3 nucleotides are TGTGCCAGCACCAGACAGGGGAACACTGAAGCTTTCTTT.

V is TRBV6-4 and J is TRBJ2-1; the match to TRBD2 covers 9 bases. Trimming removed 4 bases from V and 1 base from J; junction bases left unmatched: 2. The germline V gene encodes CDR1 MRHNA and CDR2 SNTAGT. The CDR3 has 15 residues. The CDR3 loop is CASSGLADSYNEQFF. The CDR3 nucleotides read TGTGCCAGCAGTGGACTAGCGGATTCCTACAATGAGCAGTTCTTC.

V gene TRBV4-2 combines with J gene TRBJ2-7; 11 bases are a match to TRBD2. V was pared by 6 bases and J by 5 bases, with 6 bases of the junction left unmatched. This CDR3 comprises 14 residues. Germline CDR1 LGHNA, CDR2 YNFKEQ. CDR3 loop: CASRRTSGSDEQYF. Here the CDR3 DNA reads TGTGCCAGCAGACGAACTAGCGGGAGTGACGAGCAGTACTTC.

Written as DNA, the CDR3 is TGTGCCAGCAGTTACCAGGTCCGGGACAGGGGCTACGAGCAGTACTTC. Protein: CASSYQVRDRGYEQYF. The V gene is TRBV6-6, the J gene TRBJ2-7, with TRBD1 identical over 10 bases. V lost 2 bases, J lost 3 bases, and 7 bases stayed unmatched. This CDR3 spans 16 amino acids. CDR1 is MNHNY, CDR2 SVGAGI, per germline (reference sequence).

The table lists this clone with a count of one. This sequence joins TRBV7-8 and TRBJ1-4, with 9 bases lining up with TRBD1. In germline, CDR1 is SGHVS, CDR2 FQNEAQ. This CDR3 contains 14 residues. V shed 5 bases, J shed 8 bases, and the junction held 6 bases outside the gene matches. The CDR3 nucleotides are TGTGCCAGCAGCGCCCGGGACAGGGTAGAAAAACTGTTTTTT. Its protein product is CASSARDRVEKLFF.

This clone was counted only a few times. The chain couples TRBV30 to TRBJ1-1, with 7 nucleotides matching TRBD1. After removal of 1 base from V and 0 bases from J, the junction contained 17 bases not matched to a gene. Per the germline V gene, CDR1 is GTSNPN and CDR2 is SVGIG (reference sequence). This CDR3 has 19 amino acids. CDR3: CAWSGVFGFFDRVNTEAFF. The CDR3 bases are TGTGCCTGGAGTGGGGTCTTTGGCTTTTTCGACAGGGTGAACACTGAAGCTTTCTTT.

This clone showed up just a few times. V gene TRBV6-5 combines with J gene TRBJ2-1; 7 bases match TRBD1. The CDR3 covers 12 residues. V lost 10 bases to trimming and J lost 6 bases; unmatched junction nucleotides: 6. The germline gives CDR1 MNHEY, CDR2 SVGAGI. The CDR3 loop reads CATQTGINEQFF. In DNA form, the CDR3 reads TGTGCCACCCAGACAGGGATCAATGAGCAGTTCTTC.